This T cell receptor (beta chain) emerged from a study of cytomegalovirus exposure and HLA in healthy donors (dated by TCRdb to about 2017). Broadly, across the study: According to a later analysis, one platform produced both the roughly 110 validation repertoires and the 730 or so repertoires of the first cohort. The aim of the study was to test whether cataloging public T cell receptors could identify signatures of past pathogen exposure. To predict cytomegalovirus infection status, the study combined high-throughput TCR immunosequencing, statistical association of individual TCRs with disease status, and machine learning. A separate validation cohort of about 110 different subjects was used in addition to the 666-subject first cohort. The paper's findings and limits, for the study overall: A few of the identified cytomegalovirus-associated TCR beta chains were confirmed in vitro to be specific for cytomegalovirus antigens. According to the authors, the approach could potentially be generalized to other disease states and immunological phenotypes. The classifier was reported to diagnose cytomegalovirus status with high specificity and sensitivity in both the original and validation cohorts. The validation cohort had no HLA typing available for a later analysis, so co-occurrence within that cohort was assessed over all 120 or so repertoires. Of the cluster scores, roughly 95% were above 0 in a later analysis, which found that TCRs clustered in the first cohort also tended to co-occur in the 95 to 150 validation repertoires. While some public TCRs were present in many individuals, most TCR sequences turned up only very rarely across donors. A total of fewer than 200 TCR beta chains were listed by the study as associated with cytomegalovirus.

Receptor libraries were prepared by the immunoSEQ multiplex PCR assay. As for the authors' bioinformatics: A statistical classification framework was developed to diagnose cytomegalovirus status using the catalog of TCR beta chain sequences. TCRdb carries this immuneACCESS record with in-frame sequences only. Its versions omit some clonotypes, under half of them owing to an unresolved V gene in the studies checked, with the rest unexplained. V and J calls plus clone size are reproduced from that table; the DNA served to infer D and trimming. For this sample the table gives hundreds of thousands of clones, of which less than 95% were detected only once. Jointly, the top ten make up 3% to 3.5% of the sample. The CDR3 measures 11 amino acids from cysteine to phenylalanine. The entry retains the CDR3 DNA only, 33 bases that are in frame from base 1. Per the germline V gene, SGHDN is the CDR1 and FVKESK is the CDR2. The junction shows trimming of 1 base on V and 5 bases on J, plus 3 bases between the germline ends.

Worth noting for this clone: Its recognized antigen is unknown. Within one base of it there is no much larger clone, and no base qualities were kept.

Separate from the approximately 670-subject first cohort, the validation cohort of 90 to 150 subjects was the group to which the donors belonged. The receptor chain draws on TRBV14 and TRBJ2-7; the D gene lacks a confident call. Sequencing used PBMCs. The origin of this receptor is a woman between 25 and 40 years old in good health and CMV-seronegative. The nucleotides read TGTGCCAGCAGCCAAGTACACGAGCAGTACTTC. Translated, this gives CASSQVHEQYF. Joined to the reference TRBV14 and TRBJ2-7 proteins, this CDR3 gives the full variable domain: EAGVTQFPSHSVIEKGQTVTLRCDPISGHDNLYWYRRVMGKEIKFLLHFVKESKQDESGMPNNRFLAERTGGTYSTLKVQPAELEDSGVYFCASSQVHEQYFGPGTRLTVT.